Listed below are T cell receptor beta chains from one sample, sequenced in a study of T cell repertoires in cytomegalovirus infection. MiXCR, run by TCRdb on the reads, gives a single entry per CDR3 protein. This table has 35,000 or so distinct CDR3 sequences, approximately 52% appearing once. Their antigens are not known. The input for sequencing was CD8+ T cells from cultured PBMCs, taken from culture after CMV antigen stimulation. The receptors originated from a human donor in good health (CMV status not recorded). Some clones in this sample may be carry-over from other donors' samples. Both conserved end residues are part of each CDR3. The D gene is left open where the match is weak. Size is omitted from some rows. Given values are once, few, many or a class for expanded clones.

v_call	clone_size	j_call	d_call	cdr3_aa	cdr3_nt
TRBV7-9	-	TRBJ1-3	-	CASSPGGSSGNTIYF	TGTGCCAGCAGCCCCGGGGGATCAAGTGGAAACACCATATATTTT
TRBV28	-	TRBJ2-5	TRBD2	CASGLDRETQYF	TGTGCCAGCGGACTAGATAGAGAGACCCAGTACTTC
TRBV5-6	few	TRBJ1-6	-	CASSRQSSYNSPLHF	TGTGCCAGCAGCAGACAGAGCTCCTATAATTCACCCCTCCACTTT
TRBV12-3/TRBV12-4	few	TRBJ2-7	-	CASSLQGLNEQYF	TGTGCCAGCAGTTTACAGGGTTTGAACGAGCAGTACTTC
TRBV6-1	many	TRBJ1-4	-	CASPRIGVPLPRAKLFF	TGTGCCTCCCCCCGGATTGGGGTGCCGTTGCCCCGGGCAAAACTGTTTTTT
TRBV7-2	few	TRBJ1-5	-	CASSQFRGENQPQHF	TGTGCCAGCAGCCAATTTAGGGGGGAGAATCAGCCCCAGCATTTT
TRBV7-8	few	TRBJ2-3	TRBD2	CASSPTSGADTQYF	TGTGCCAGCAGCCCGACTAGCGGGGCAGATACGCAGTATTTT
TRBV6-5	-	TRBJ1-5	-	CASSYGGSNQPQHF	TGTGCCAGCAGTTACGGGGGGAGCAATCAGCCCCAGCATTTT
TRBV2	-	TRBJ2-3	TRBD2	CASSDGGRSDTQYF	TGTGCCAGCAGTGACGGCGGGAGGTCAGATACGCAGTATTTT
TRBV28	few	TRBJ1-5	-	CASRRGAKANQPQHF	TGTGCCAGCAGGAGGGGGGCAAAAGCTAATCAGCCCCAGCATTTT
TRBV11-2	-	TRBJ1-2	TRBD1	CASSLRGTGTYGYTF	TGTGCCAGCAGCTTACGTGGGACAGGGACGTATGGCTACACCTTC
TRBV27	-	TRBJ1-2	TRBD1	CASSKYPRDRGLKGYTF	TGTGCCAGCAGCAAGTATCCCCGGGACAGGGGGCTTAAAGGCTACACCTTC
TRBV7-9	-	TRBJ2-3	-	CASSSHSPRRGRIDTQYF	TGTGCCAGCAGCTCACACTCCCCGCGCCGAGGGAGGATAGATACGCAGTATTTT
TRBV7-9	-	TRBJ2-7	-	CASSPPVSFLYEQYF	TGTGCCAGCAGCCCCCCCGTGAGTTTTCTCTACGAGCAGTACTTC
TRBV7-9	-	TRBJ2-5	TRBD2	CASSPPPAGGLETQYF	TGTGCCAGCAGCCCGCCGCCGGCGGGAGGGCTGGAGACCCAGTACTTC
TRBV28	-	TRBJ2-1	-	CASRAIPKKTRLSYNEQFF	TGTGCCAGCAGGGCAATACCAAAAAAGACGAGACTCTCCTACAATGAGCAGTTCTTC
TRBV7-2	few	TRBJ2-1	-	CASSFDLSSYNEQFF	TGTGCCAGCAGCTTCGACCTCAGCTCCTACAATGAGCAGTTCTTC
TRBV7-6	-	TRBJ1-1	-	CASSLWGGGDTEAFF	TGTGCCAGCAGCTTATGGGGGGGGGGAGACACTGAAGCTTTCTTT
TRBV27	-	TRBJ2-1	-	CASTPLESSYNEQFF	TGTGCCAGCACTCCGCTTGAAAGCTCCTACAATGAGCAGTTCTTC
TRBV12-3/TRBV12-4	-	TRBJ2-1	-	CASSSAAGLRSANEQFF	TGTGCCAGCAGTTCGGCGGCAGGACTACGCTCCGCTAATGAGCAGTTCTTC
TRBV12-3/TRBV12-4	once	TRBJ2-3	-	CASSHGRDNTQYF	TGTGCCAGCAGTCACGGACGTGATAATACGCAGTATTTT
TRBV6-6	-	TRBJ2-1	TRBD2	CASSYGRGDLGEQFF	TGTGCCAGCAGTTACGGGCGGGGGGACCTCGGGGAGCAGTTCTTC
TRBV19	few	TRBJ2-1	TRBD2	CASRPSSGDRYNEQFF	TGTGCCAGTAGGCCCTCAAGCGGGGACCGGTACAATGAGCAGTTCTTC
TRBV19	-	TRBJ2-3	-	CASSMDLAVGRTDTQYF	TGTGCCAGTAGTATGGACCTCGCGGTGGGCCGAACAGATACGCAGTATTTT
TRBV7-6	few	TRBJ1-1	-	CASSLGSAGSTEAFF	TGTGCCAGCAGCTTAGGGAGTGCAGGATCAACTGAAGCTTTCTTT
TRBV7-8	-	TRBJ2-1	-	CASSLHGRDNEQFF	TGTGCCAGCAGCCTTCACGGCAGGGACAATGAGCAGTTCTTC
TRBV11-1	-	TRBJ1-4	TRBD1	CASSFQGNRDSNEKLFF	TGTGCCAGCAGCTTCCAAGGGAACCGGGACAGTAATGAAAAACTGTTTTTT
TRBV5-6	-	TRBJ1-1	TRBD1	CASHEQGVNTEAFF	TGTGCCAGTCATGAACAGGGGGTGAACACTGAAGCTTTCTTT
TRBV4-2	-	TRBJ2-7	TRBD2	CASSVLAGGIYEQYF	TGTGCCAGCAGCGTACTAGCGGGAGGCATCTACGAGCAGTACTTC
TRBV7-9	-	TRBJ2-7	-	CASSFYREGSYEQYF	TGTGCCAGCAGCTTTTACAGGGAGGGGTCCTACGAGCAGTACTTC
TRBV7-8	-	TRBJ2-7	TRBD1	CASTLPGGPSYEQYF	TGTGCCAGCACCCTCCCAGGGGGACCCTCCTACGAGCAGTACTTC
TRBV25-1	-	TRBJ2-7	-	CASSESSETATYEQYF	TGTGCCAGCAGTGAATCATCAGAGACAGCCACCTACGAGCAGTACTTC
TRBV5-6	-	TRBJ2-1	-	CASSPPSAGSSYNEQFF	TGTGCCAGCAGCCCGCCCTCGGCCGGGAGCTCCTACAATGAGCAGTTCTTC
TRBV6-1	few	TRBJ1-5	TRBD1	CASRARGQGYQPQHF	TGTGCCAGCAGGGCCCGAGGACAGGGATATCAGCCCCAGCATTTT
TRBV7-4	-	TRBJ2-1	-	CASSPEGNEQFF	TGTGCCAGCAGCCCGGAAGGGAATGAGCAGTTCTTC
TRBV5-1	-	TRBJ1-4	TRBD1	CASSHRTGEVNQKLFF	TGCGCCAGCAGCCACCGGACAGGGGAAGTTAATCAAAAACTGTTTTTT
TRBV12-3/TRBV12-4	-	TRBJ1-3	-	CASLEGNTIYF	TGTGCCAGCCTGGAAGGAAACACCATATATTTT
TRBV9	-	TRBJ2-3	-	CASSAGGASTDTQYF	TGTGCCAGCAGCGCCGGGGGCGCCAGCACAGATACGCAGTATTTT
TRBV13	-	TRBJ1-4	TRBD1	CASSLRQGVGNEKLFF	TGTGCCAGCAGCCTCCGACAGGGTGTCGGTAATGAAAAACTGTTTTTT
TRBV28	-	TRBJ1-5	TRBD1	CASSPTYRGEQPQHF	TGTGCCAGCAGCCCTACTTACAGGGGAGAACAGCCCCAGCATTTT
TRBV7-6	few	TRBJ2-1	-	CASSSRDPSSYNEQFF	TGTGCCAGCAGCTCCCGGGACCCAAGCTCCTACAATGAGCAGTTCTTC
TRBV7-2	-	TRBJ2-3	-	CASSLGPTSTDTQYF	TGTGCCAGCAGCTTAGGCCCGACTAGCACAGATACGCAGTATTTT
TRBV11-2	-	TRBJ2-5	TRBD2	CASSNPRETWETQYF	TGTGCCAGCAGCAATCCGCGGGAGACCTGGGAGACCCAGTACTTC
TRBV10-3	-	TRBJ1-2	-	CANFDTYYGYTF	TGTGCCAATTTCGACACCTACTATGGCTACACCTTC
TRBV4-1	-	TRBJ1-6	-	CASSQDYDSPLHF	TGCGCCAGCAGCCAAGATTATGATTCACCCCTCCACTTT
TRBV27	-	TRBJ2-6	-	CASKDSPSGANVLTF	TGTGCCAGCAAGGACAGCCCCTCTGGGGCCAACGTCCTGACTTTC
TRBV6-6	few	TRBJ1-5	TRBD1	CASSYPSRTGGGGQPQHF	TGTGCCAGCAGTTACCCGAGTCGGACAGGGGGCGGCGGGCAGCCCCAGCATTTT
TRBV28	few	TRBJ1-5	-	CASSLDSNQPQHF	TGTGCCAGCAGTTTAGATAGCAATCAGCCCCAGCATTTT
TRBV6-5	few	TRBJ2-6	-	CASKLSESLKGDGANVLTF	TGTGCCAGCAAACTTTCGGAGAGCCTGAAGGGGGACGGGGCCAACGTCCTGACTTTC
TRBV7-8	-	TRBJ1-4	TRBD1	CASSLDEGAWNEKLFF	TGTGCCAGCAGCTTAGATGAGGGGGCGTGGAACGAAAAACTGTTTTTT
TRBV20-1	-	TRBJ2-1	-	CSARRSEYNEQFF	TGCAGTGCTAGGCGTAGCGAATACAATGAGCAGTTCTTC
TRBV28	-	TRBJ1-1	-	CASTLPMNTEAFF	TGTGCCAGCACCCTTCCCATGAACACTGAAGCTTTCTTT
TRBV30	-	TRBJ2-5	-	CAWSGGNQETQYF	TGTGCCTGGAGTGGAGGGAACCAAGAGACCCAGTACTTC
TRBV7-2	-	TRBJ2-7	-	CASSLGAGRAGAQYF	TGTGCCAGCAGCCTCGGGGCCGGGCGAGCGGGTGCGCAGTACTTC
TRBV6-5	-	TRBJ1-3	-	CASGPGGAGGNTIYF	TGTGCCAGTGGCCCAGGTGGGGCGGGAGGAAACACCATATATTTT
TRBV7-6	-	TRBJ1-1	-	CASSLIGGAEAFF	TGTGCCAGCAGCTTAATCGGGGGTGCTGAAGCTTTCTTT
TRBV20-1	-	TRBJ1-2	-	CSAQTVNVPNYGYTF	TGCAGTGCTCAGACAGTGAACGTTCCTAACTATGGCTACACCTTC